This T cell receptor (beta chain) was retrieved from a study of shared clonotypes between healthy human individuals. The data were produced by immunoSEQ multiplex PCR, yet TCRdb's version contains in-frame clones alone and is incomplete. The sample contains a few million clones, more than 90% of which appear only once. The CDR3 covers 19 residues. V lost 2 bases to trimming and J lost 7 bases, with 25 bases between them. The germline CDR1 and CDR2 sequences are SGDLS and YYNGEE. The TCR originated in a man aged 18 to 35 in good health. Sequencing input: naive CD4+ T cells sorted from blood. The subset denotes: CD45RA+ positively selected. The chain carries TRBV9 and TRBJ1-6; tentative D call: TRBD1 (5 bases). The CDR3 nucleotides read TGTGCCAGCAGCGTGGGGCTGTCCGCCGGCTCTAAATCCAATTCACCCCTCCACTTT. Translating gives CASSVGLSAGSKSNSPLHF.